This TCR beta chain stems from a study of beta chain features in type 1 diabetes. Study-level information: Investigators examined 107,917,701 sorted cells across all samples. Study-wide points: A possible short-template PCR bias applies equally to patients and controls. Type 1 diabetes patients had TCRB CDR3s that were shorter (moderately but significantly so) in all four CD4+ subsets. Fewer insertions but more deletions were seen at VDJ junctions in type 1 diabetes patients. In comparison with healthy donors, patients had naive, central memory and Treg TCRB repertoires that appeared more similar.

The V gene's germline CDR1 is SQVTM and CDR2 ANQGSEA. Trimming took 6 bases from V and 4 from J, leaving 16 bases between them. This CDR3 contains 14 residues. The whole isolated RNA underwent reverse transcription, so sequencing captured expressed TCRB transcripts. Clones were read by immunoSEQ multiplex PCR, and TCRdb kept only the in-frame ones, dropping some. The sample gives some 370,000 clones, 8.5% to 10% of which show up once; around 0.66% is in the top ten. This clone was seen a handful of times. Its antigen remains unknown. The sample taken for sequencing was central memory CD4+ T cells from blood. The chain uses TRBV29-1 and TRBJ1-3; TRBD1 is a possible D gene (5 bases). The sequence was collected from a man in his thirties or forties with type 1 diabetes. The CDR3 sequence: CSVGLGAPGNTIYF. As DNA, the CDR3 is TGCAGCGTGGGCCTCGGGGCCCCCGGAAACACCATATATTTT.